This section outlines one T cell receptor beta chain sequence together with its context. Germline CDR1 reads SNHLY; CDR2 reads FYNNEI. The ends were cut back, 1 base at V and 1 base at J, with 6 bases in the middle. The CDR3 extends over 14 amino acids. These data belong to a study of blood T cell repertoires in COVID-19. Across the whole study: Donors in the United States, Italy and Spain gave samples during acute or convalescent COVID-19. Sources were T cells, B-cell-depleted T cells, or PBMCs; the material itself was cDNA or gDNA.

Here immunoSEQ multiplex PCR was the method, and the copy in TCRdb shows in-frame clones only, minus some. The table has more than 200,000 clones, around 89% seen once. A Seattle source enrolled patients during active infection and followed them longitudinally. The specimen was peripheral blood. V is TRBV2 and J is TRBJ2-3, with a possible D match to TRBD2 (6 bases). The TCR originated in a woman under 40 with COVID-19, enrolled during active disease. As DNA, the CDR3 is TGTGCCAGCAGTGAAGGGGGGGGCACAGATACGCAGTATTTT. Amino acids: CASSEGGGTDTQYF.